This TCR beta chain was captured by sequencing in a study of human T cells and chemical hapten exposure. The overall study: The variation in per-sample TCR yields arose mainly from small differences in pooled library volumes. Findings and caveats of the study: With DPC sensitization, TCRs exceeding 1 in 1000 frequency showed no change.

The CDR3 covers 14 residues. TCRdb reprocessed the 5' RACE reads via MiXCR and lists one record per CDR3 protein. The sample holds roughly 82,000 distinct CDR3 sequences, approximately 16% seen once. Points on this clonotype: Its specificity is unknown.

Unfractionated whole blood was the source from which total RNA was extracted. The receptor was derived from a female donor in good health. The V call is TRBV21-1, the J call TRBJ2-5. TRBV21-1 is shown as a pseudogene. CDR3 DNA: TGTGCCAGCAGCAAAGGGAAAGACTCAGAGACCCAGTACTTC. Translating gives CASSKGKDSETQYF.